The clone carrying this T cell receptor beta chain was counted a single time. Germline CDR1 SNHLY, CDR2 FYNNEI. J lost 3 bases, V lost 11 bases, and 14 bases had no gene match. This CDR3 region has 15 residues. These oral cavity squamous cell carcinomas were HPV-negative and locally advanced. This entry comes from a study of neoadjuvant anti-PD-1 for oral cavity cancer. Generated by immunoSEQ multiplex PCR, the TCRdb table keeps only in-frame clones and is missing some. Altogether under 85,000 clones are present, around 80% being singletons, with the ten largest covering around 3%. The chain has TRBV2 and TRBJ2-5; the match to TRBD2 covers 8 bases. Source: PBMCs, taken before nivolumab (anti-PD-1) treatment. This TCR was sampled from a person aged 35-79 years with oral cavity squamous cell carcinoma. In DNA, the CDR3 is TGTGCCGGCAAACGGGCGGGAGGCCGAGAAGAGACCCAGTACTTC. Protein: CAGKRAGGREETQYF.